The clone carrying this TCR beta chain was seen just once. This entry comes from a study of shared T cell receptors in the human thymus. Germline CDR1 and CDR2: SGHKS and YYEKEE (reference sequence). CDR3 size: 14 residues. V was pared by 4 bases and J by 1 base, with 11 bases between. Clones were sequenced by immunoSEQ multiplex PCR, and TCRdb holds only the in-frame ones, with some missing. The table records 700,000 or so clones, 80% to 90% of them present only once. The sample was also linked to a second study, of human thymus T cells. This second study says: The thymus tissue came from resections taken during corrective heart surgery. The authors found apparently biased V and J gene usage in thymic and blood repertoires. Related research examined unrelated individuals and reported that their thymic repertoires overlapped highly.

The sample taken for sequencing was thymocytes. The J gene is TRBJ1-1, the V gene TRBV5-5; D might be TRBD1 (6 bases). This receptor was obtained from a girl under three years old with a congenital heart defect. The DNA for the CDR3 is TGTGCCAGCAGCCCCGGGGGGCGGAACACTGAAGCTTTCTTT. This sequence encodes CASSPGGRNTEAFF. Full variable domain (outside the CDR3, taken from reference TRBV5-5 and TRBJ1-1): DAGVTQSPTHLIKTRGQQVTLRCSPISGHKSVSWYQQVLGQGPQFIFQYYEKEERGRGNFPDRFSARQFPNYSSELNVNALLLGDSALYLCASSPGGRNTEAFFGQGTRLTVV.